In its sample, the clone carrying this TCR beta chain was seen a few times. Its antigen is unidentified. CDR3 size: 14 residues. J was trimmed by 2 bases and V by 6 bases; bases with no gene match: 7. Germline assignment: CDR1 SGHVS and CDR2 FQNEAQ. Staining for CD45RO/CCR7/CD25/CD127/CD95/CD27 allowed sorting of CD4+ naive, central memory, regulatory and stem cell-like memory cells. This sample is drawn from a study of beta chain features in type 1 diabetes. Every bit of the isolated RNA underwent reverse transcription, so sequencing read expressed TCRB transcripts. Only in-frame clones appear in the TCRdb table, and some are missing; sequencing was by immunoSEQ multiplex PCR. The sample carries fewer than 900,000 clones, 15% to 20% recorded once. General study points: In every one of the four CD4+ subsets, TCRB CDR3s were moderately but significantly shorter in Type 1 diabetes patients.

The J gene is TRBJ2-7, the V gene TRBV7-8, with 7 nucleotides matching TRBD1. The clonotype was recovered from a woman between 18 and 30 years old in good health. Sequenced: naive CD4+ T cells from blood. The CDR3 nucleotides read TGTGCCAGCAGACTCCGACAGGGCGCCTACGAGCAGTACTTC. It translates to CASRLRQGAYEQYF.